This T cell receptor beta chain is from a study of cytomegalovirus exposure and HLA in healthy donors. Across the whole study: The study placed 70% to 90% of its approximately 380 genotyped donors in the Caucasian-associated ancestry cluster.

CDR1 is MDHEN and CDR2 is SYDVKM in the germline V gene. Losses at the gene ends were 6 bases for V and 3 bases for J; bases not matched to a gene: 4. The CDR3 consists of 13 residues. Primers included in the PCR were 60 Vbeta and 13 Jbeta primers. Only in-frame clones appear in the TCRdb table, and some are missing; sequencing was by immunoSEQ multiplex PCR. The sample lists under 200,000 clones; about four fifths were seen once. Study-level results: Exclusion as indistinguishable affected some V segments, including TRBV6-2 and TRBV6-3. Confirmation was obtained in vitro that a few CMV-associated chains are specific for CMV antigens. When analyzed later, a missense DCLRE1C variant was found to be linked to TCR beta V- and J-gene trimming.

Details on this clone: Its antigen remains unknown. Within the sample, other DNA sequences also encode this same CDR3.

The material sequenced was PBMCs. V is TRBV28 and J is TRBJ2-7, with 8 bases matching TRBD1. The clonotype comes from a boy aged 2 to 10 in good health and CMV-seronegative. The CDR3 region has the DNA TGTGCCAGCAGCCTCGGACAGGGCTACGAGCAGTACTTC. Residues: CASSLGQGYEQYF.